This T cell receptor beta chain is drawn from a study of cytomegalovirus exposure and HLA in healthy donors. With 60 Vbeta and 13 Jbeta primers, the PCR was carried out. Sequenced by immunoSEQ multiplex PCR; TCRdb stores in-frame clones only, minus some. The sample has roughly 120,000 clones, roughly 62% seen once. Germline V gives CDR1 SGHTA, CDR2 FQGNSA. CDR3 length: 12 amino acids. V was clipped by 5 bases and J by 9 bases, with 12 bases between them. V usage is TRBV7-2 and J usage is TRBJ2-3; D remains unclear. Sample: PBMCs. The sequence was obtained from a man under 40 in good health and CMV-seropositive. Here the CDR3 DNA reads TGTGCCAGCAGCCAGGCCGCTGGGACGCAGTATTTT. Translated, it gives CASSQAAGTQYF.